This entry lists 10 T cell receptor beta chains sequenced from one sample in a study of T cell responses to AZD1222 COVID-19 vaccine. Repertoires were generated with immunoSEQ multiplex PCR, while TCRdb's copy carries only in-frame clones and drops some. The table lists fewer than 90,000 clones, around 84% of them singletons. This sample comprised peripheral blood, obtained 28 days after the second AZD1222 dose. The receptors originated from an adult who received the AZD1222 COVID-19 vaccine.

This clone is a singleton in its sample. V and J are TRBV11-3 and TRBJ2-2; D remains ambiguous. The CDR3 length is 12 residues. Germline CDR1 SGHNT, CDR2 YENEEA. V was trimmed by 2 bases and J by 6 bases, leaving 4 bases between them. In nucleotides, the CDR3 is TGTGCCAGCAGCTTACTCCCCGGGGAGCTGTTTTTT. Translation: CASSLLPGELFF.

CDR3 DNA: TGTGCCAGTAGTGGGACGACAGGGGCTAATGAAAAACTGTTTTTT. This codes for CASSGTTGANEKLFF. J is TRBJ1-4 and V is TRBV19, with 8 bases aligning to TRBD1. V trimming: 5 bases; J trimming: 3 bases; junction bases outside the gene matches: 5. The germline V gene encodes CDR1 LNHDA and CDR2 SQIVND (reference sequence). The CDR3 spans 15 residues.

This chain joins TRBV10-3 and TRBJ2-5; weak D call: TRBD1 (7 bases). CDR1 and CDR2 from the germline V gene are ENHRY and SYGVKD. The CDR3 contains 13 residues. The V end lost 4 bases, the J end lost 5 bases, and 11 bases lay between the germline ends. CDR3 DNA: TGTGCCATCAGTGTGGCAGGGGGGGAGACCCAGTACTTC. Translation: CAISVAGGETQYF.

The gene calls are TRBV6-5 and TRBJ1-5, with D perhaps TRBD1 (5 bases). Trimming pared 0 bases from V and 1 base from J, leaving 10 bases between. Germline CDR1 is MNHEY and CDR2 is SVGAGI. The CDR3 is made up of 16 amino acids. CDR3 nucleotide sequence: TGTGCCAGCAGTTACTCGGCCAGGGCGAGCAATCAGCCCCAGCATTTT. It translates to CASSYSARASNQPQHF.

The CDR3 nucleotides are TGTGCCAGCAGTGCAAACCAGGACAGAGCGAACACCGGGGAGCTGTTTTTT. Amino acids: CASSANQDRANTGELFF. V usage is TRBV6-1 and J usage is TRBJ2-2; weak D call: TRBD1 (6 bases). Germline CDR1 is MNHNS and CDR2 is SASEGT. Trimming pared 4 bases from V and 0 bases from J, leaving 15 bases between. This CDR3 contains 17 residues.

The chain links TRBV18 to TRBJ1-4; no reliable D call. This CDR3 region has 14 residues. Between the trimmed V and J ends, which lost 8 bases and 0 bases, there was a span of 10 bases. CDR1 and CDR2 (germline): KGHSH, LQKENI. The CDR3 protein is CASQLQATNEKLFF. CDR3 in DNA: TGTGCCAGCCAGCTGCAGGCAACTAATGAAAAACTGTTTTTT.

This clone showed up just once. The chain has TRBV6-5 and TRBJ2-5; 7 nucleotides match TRBD1. V dropped 7 bases and J dropped 0; count of bases not matched to a gene: 8. The germline V gene has CDR1 MNHEY and CDR2 SVGAGI. CDR3 length: 15 residues. The CDR3 DNA is TGTGCCAGCACACAGGGGTCCCTGTACCAAGAGACCCAGTACTTC. It yields the protein CASTQGSLYQETQYF.

The chain employs TRBV6-5 and TRBJ2-1; either TRBD1 or TRBD2 may supply D (6 bases each). V was trimmed by 8 bases and J by 12 bases, leaving 11 bases between them. The CDR3 spans 10 residues. Germline V gene sequence: CDR1 MNHEY, CDR2 SVGAGI. The CDR3 spells CASQGRRQFF. CDR3 bases: TGTGCCAGCCAGGGGAGGCGGCAGTTCTTC.

This rearrangement joins TRBV15 to TRBJ1-5; D possibly corresponds to TRBD1 (6 bases). The CDR3 has 16 amino acids. V dropped 5 bases and J dropped 0 bases, with 14 bases sitting between them. The germline gives CDR1 LNHNV, CDR2 YYDKDF (reference sequence). CDR3 nucleotide sequence: TGTGCCACCAGCGGGGGGCGGGCCGGTAGCAATCAGCCCCAGCATTTT. This encodes CATSGGRAGSNQPQHF.

This chain joins TRBV11-3 and TRBJ2-7, with D maybe TRBD1 (7 bases). CDR3 length: 14 residues. Between the trimmed V and J ends, which lost 5 bases and 0 bases, there was a span of 11 bases. Germline V lookup: CDR1 SGHNT, CDR2 YENEEA. CDR3 protein: CASSAGGSSYEQYF. DNA of the CDR3: TGTGCCAGCAGCGCAGGGGGGAGCTCCTACGAGCAGTACTTC.